What follows are 3 T cell receptor beta chains derived from one specimen sequenced in a study of OX40 agonist ivuxolimab in advanced cancers. Some clones are missing from TCRdb's copy, which holds only in-frame ones; the method was immunoSEQ multiplex PCR. The sample comprises around 110,000 clones, 90% of which are singletons, and approximately 0.48% rests with the top ten. This specimen consisted of CD4+ or CD8+ T cells sorted from blood, obtained in a trial of the OX40 agonist ivuxolimab. The receptors were gathered from an adult with an advanced solid tumor such as melanoma, head and neck, liver or kidney cancer.

The rearrangement links TRBV11-3 to TRBJ1-6; 12 nucleotides align to TRBD1. This CDR3 comprises 16 residues. V lost 0 bases to trimming and J lost 12 bases; unmatched junction nucleotides: 6. Germline V gene lookup returns CDR1 SGHNT and CDR2 YENEEA. This chain's CDR3 is CASSLEDRDRGQPLHF. CDR3 coding DNA: TGTGCCAGCAGCTTAGAGGACCGGGACAGGGGGCAACCCCTCCACTTT.

This chain uses TRBV2 with TRBJ2-1; no definite D call. The V gene's germline CDR1 is SNHLY and CDR2 FYNNEI. The CDR3 runs to 14 residues. With 6 bases removed from V and 8 bases from J, the gap between germline ends came to 17 bases. CDR3 loop: CASRTDGRPHEQFF. Written as DNA, the CDR3 is TGTGCCAGCAGGACCGACGGCCGTCCGCATGAGCAGTTCTTC.

The chain combines TRBV10-3 with TRBJ2-7, with D possibly being TRBD1 or TRBD2 (5 bases each). Trimming removed 4 bases at V and 7 bases at J, with 11 bases between. The CDR3 is 12 amino acids. Germline lookup yields CDR1 ENHRY and CDR2 SYGVKD. This CDR3 reads CAISVTRGEQYF. The DNA of the CDR3 is TGTGCCATCAGTGTAACTAGGGGTGAGCAGTACTTC.